The 23 T cell receptor beta chains below all came from one sample that was sequenced in a study of monozygotic twins with cystic fibrosis. This table comes from immunoSEQ multiplex PCR, and its TCRdb copy is limited to in-frame clones, with some not included. Among about 36,000 clones listed, 75% to 95% were seen once. Specimen: blood. These receptors were collected from a boy aged 2 to 10 with cystic fibrosis.

The V call is TRBV25-1, the J call TRBJ1-3; no clear D gene. CDR1 is MGHDK, CDR2 SYGVNS, per germline. V dropped 10 bases and J dropped 0 bases, with 4 bases sitting between them. The CDR3 sequence is 11 residues long. The CDR3 sequence is CATFSGNTIYF. The CDR3 nucleotides read TGTGCCACCTTCTCTGGAAACACCATATATTTT.

The chain is built from TRBV11-3 and TRBJ1-2, with D perhaps TRBD1 (5 bases). The V gene's germline CDR1 is SGHNT and CDR2 YENEEA. V shed 5 bases and J shed 6 bases, with 19 bases lying between them. This CDR3 comprises 15 residues. In DNA, the CDR3 is TGTGCCAGCAGCCTTAGCAGGGTTTCTGGCGATGGCTACACCTTC. The encoded protein is CASSLSRVSGDGYTF. Complete variable domain (other parts from reference TRBV11-3 and TRBJ1-2): EAGVVQSPRYKIIEKKQPVAFWCNPISGHNTLYWYLQNLGQGPELLIRYENEEAVDDSQLPKDRFSAERLKGVDSTLKIQPAELGDSAVYLCASSLSRVSGDGYTFGSGTRLTVV.

CDR3 in amino acids: CASSLVGSNYGYTF. The DNA for the CDR3 is TGTGCCAGCAGCTTGGTAGGAAGTAACTATGGCTACACCTTC. The chain carries TRBV5-6 and TRBJ1-2; D ambiguous. The germline gives CDR1 SGHDT, CDR2 YYEEEE. V lost 0 bases and J 1 base, leaving 7 bases between the germline ends. There are 14 residues in the CDR3.

The table lists this clone with a count of one. The gene calls are TRBV7-9 and TRBJ1-4; TRBD1 agrees at 7 bases. This CDR3 spans 16 amino acids. The germline V gene has CDR1 SEHNR and CDR2 FQNEAQ (reference sequence). After removal of 2 bases from V and 6 bases from J, the junction contained 9 bases not matched to a gene. In DNA form, the CDR3 reads TGTGCCAGCAGCTTATATTTCCGGGACAGCGATGAAAAACTGTTTTTT. This translates into CASSLYFRDSDEKLFF.

This clone was recorded once. The chain uses TRBV5-8 and TRBJ1-3; D possibly corresponds to TRBD1 (5 bases). V lost 4 bases and J lost 16, with 18 bases in between. The CDR3 is made up of 12 amino acids. Germline CDR1 SGHTS, CDR2 YDEGEE. The CDR3 sequence is CASSRPRGPLYF. CDR3 sequence (DNA): TGTGCCAGCAGCCGGCCACGGGGCCCACTGTATTTT.

This clone is a singleton in its sample. The V call is TRBV2, the J call TRBJ2-7; 7 nucleotides line up with TRBD1. With V trimmed by 4 bases and J by 2 bases, 5 bases remained unmatched. The CDR3 runs 14 residues. The germline V gene has CDR1 SNHLY and CDR2 FYNNEI. In DNA form, the CDR3 reads TGTGCCAGCAGTGTAAGGGGGCCGGCCTACGAGCAGTACTTC. Encoded protein: CASSVRGPAYEQYF.

V gene TRBV6-4 combines with J gene TRBJ2-5; 8 bases match TRBD2. Germline values: CDR1 MRHNA, CDR2 SNTAGT. This CDR3 comprises 13 residues. V lost 5 bases and J lost 5; bases outside the gene matches: 4. The CDR3 sequence is CASSPGLGETQYF. As DNA, the CDR3 is TGTGCCAGCAGTCCGGGACTAGGGGAGACCCAGTACTTC.

The chain uses TRBV10-2 and TRBJ2-7, with D unclear. With 3 bases removed from V and 2 bases from J, the gap between germline ends came to 11 bases. The CDR3 spans 14 residues. In germline, CDR1 is WSHSY, CDR2 SAAADI. The CDR3 reads CASSETRQTYEQYF. The CDR3 nucleotides read TGCGCCAGCAGTGAAACGAGGCAGACCTACGAGCAGTACTTC.

This clone has only one observation. Other DNA sequences in this sample translate to the same CDR3. The rearrangement joins TRBV20-1 to TRBJ1-2; the D gene is possibly TRBD1 (6 bases). The germline V and J ends were trimmed by 6 bases and 4 bases, with 9 bases remaining between them. Germline V lookup: CDR1 DFQATT, CDR2 SNEGSKA (reference sequence). The length of the CDR3 is 11 residues. CDR3 sequence: CSATDSYGYTF. CDR3 sequence (DNA): TGCAGTGCGACGGACAGCTATGGCTACACCTTC.

The chain employs TRBV7-3 and TRBJ2-7; maybe TRBD2 (6 bases). V lost 5 bases to trimming and J lost 1 base, with 21 bases between them. The CDR3 has 17 amino acids. Germline V gene data show CDR1 as SGHTA and CDR2 as FQGTGA. DNA for the CDR3: TGTGCCAGCAGCCCCCAAGGAGGGCCTTCCCCATCCTACGAGCAGTACTTC. Protein sequence: CASSPQGGPSPSYEQYF.

This clone was seen only a few times. The chain couples TRBV5-4 to TRBJ2-7; the match to TRBD1 covers 12 bases. Germline CDR1 SGHNT, CDR2 YYREEE (reference sequence). The length of the CDR3 is 15 residues. The V and J ends lost 4 bases and 1 base, in that order; junction bases with no gene match: 3. CDR3 DNA sequence: TGTGCCAGCAGCCTGGGACAGGGGGCTTCCTACGAGCAGTACTTC. Translation: CASSLGQGASYEQYF.

The genes are TRBV6-5 and TRBJ1-5; D unclear. The CDR3 covers 13 residues. Germline CDR1 MNHEY, CDR2 SVGAGI. V was cut by 2 bases and J by 9 bases, with 11 bases left in between. In nucleotides, the CDR3 is TGTGCCAGCAGTTACGCGACGGGTTCGCCCCAGCATTTT. Translation: CASSYATGSPQHF.

The chain combines TRBV6-6 with TRBJ1-1; D is possibly TRBD1 (5 bases). CDR1 is MNHNY and CDR2 is SVGAGI in the germline V gene (reference sequence). Between the trimmed V and J ends, which lost 6 bases and 0 bases, there was a span of 11 bases. The CDR3 covers 14 residues. CDR3 in amino acids: CASRSTVLNTEAFF. CDR3 sequence (DNA): TGTGCCAGCAGGTCGACAGTACTGAACACTGAAGCTTTCTTT.

The V call is TRBV2, the J call TRBJ1-1; D remains ambiguous. The CDR3 is made up of 15 amino acids. V dropped 5 bases and J dropped 2 bases, with 15 bases sitting between them. Germline V gene lookup returns CDR1 SNHLY and CDR2 FYNNEI. DNA of the CDR3: TGTGCCAGCAGTAAGTCGACCGAAGTCAACACTGAAGCTTTCTTT. This encodes CASSKSTEVNTEAFF.

This clone has just one count. The V call is TRBV19, the J call TRBJ1-5; D possibly corresponds to TRBD1 (5 bases). Trimming took off 0 bases at V and 3 bases at J, with 9 bases between the two ends. CDR3 length equals 15 residues. CDR1 is LNHDA and CDR2 is SQIVND in the germline V gene (reference sequence). As DNA, the CDR3 is TGTGCCAGTAGTATAGATGGGGGGGTCAATCAGCCCCAGCATTTT. It encodes CASSIDGGVNQPQHF.

J is TRBJ2-3 and V is TRBV5-5; D gene unclear. The ends were cut back, 1 base at V and 0 bases at J, with 15 bases in the middle. There are 17 residues in the CDR3. Germline assignment: CDR1 SGHKS and CDR2 YYEKEE (reference sequence). CDR3 amino acids: CASSLRPLQDSTDTQYF. CDR3 nucleotides: TGTGCCAGCAGCTTGAGACCATTGCAGGATAGCACAGATACGCAGTATTTT.

The J gene is TRBJ1-2, the V gene TRBV5-5; the D gene is possibly TRBD1 (6 bases). The CDR3 contains 14 residues. The germline gives CDR1 SGHKS, CDR2 YYEKEE (reference sequence). Trimming removed 0 bases from V and 7 bases from J, with 13 bases in between. CDR3: CASSLAPLGAGYTF. DNA for the CDR3: TGTGCCAGCAGCTTGGCGCCGCTGGGGGCTGGCTACACCTTC.

The rearrangement joins TRBV11-2 to TRBJ1-2; 9 nucleotides align to TRBD1. The CDR3 length is 17 residues. The V gene's germline CDR1 is SGHAT and CDR2 FQNNGV. Germline trimming cut 3 bases from V and 8 bases from J; bases unmatched to any gene: 16. The CDR3 reads CASSLGQGNLEIFGYTF. CDR3 DNA sequence: TGTGCCAGCAGCTTGGGACAGGGTAATCTGGAGATTTTCGGCTACACCTTC.

The table lists this clone with a count of one. This chain links TRBV13 with TRBJ1-1; D is unresolved. The CDR3 is 16 amino acids. V shed 0 bases and J shed 4 bases, with 15 bases lying between them. Germline lookup yields CDR1 PRHDT and CDR2 FYEKMQ (reference sequence). As DNA, the CDR3 is TGTGCCAGCAGCTTAGGCCCCTCGAGGGTTGGCACTGAAGCTTTCTTT. Its translation is CASSLGPSRVGTEAFF.

The chain carries TRBV7-9 and TRBJ1-5, with unresolved D. The CDR3 extends over 13 amino acids. The germline V and J ends were trimmed by 4 bases and 4 bases, with 8 bases remaining between them. Germline V gene sequence: CDR1 SEHNR, CDR2 FQNEAQ (reference sequence). DNA of the CDR3: TGTGCCAGCAGCTCGTCGGGGAATCAGCCCCAGCATTTT. It encodes CASSSSGNQPQHF.

This clone was observed once. The CDR3 DNA is TGTGCCAGCAGCTTAGCGGCGGGGAGCACAGATACGCAGTATTTT. It yields the protein CASSLAAGSTDTQYF. The V call is TRBV7-7, the J call TRBJ2-3, with a weak D call TRBD2 (6 bases). V shed 0 bases and J shed 0 bases, with 7 bases lying between them. The CDR3 loop spans 15 amino acids. Germline lookup yields CDR1 SSHAT and CDR2 FNYEAQ (reference sequence).

This clone was seen only once. This sequence joins TRBV14 and TRBJ1-1; D not certain. In germline, CDR1 is SGHDN, CDR2 FVKESK. This CDR3 spans 15 amino acids. V lost 6 bases and J lost 0, with 14 bases in between. CDR3 residues: CASSHYDTLNTEAFF. The DNA for the CDR3 is TGTGCCAGCAGTCACTACGATACACTGAACACTGAAGCTTTCTTT.

This clone has only one observation. This chain connects TRBV12-5 to TRBJ2-2; TRBD1 might be the D (6 bases). Germline CDR1 reads LGHNT; CDR2 reads FRNRAP. V lost 4 bases and J lost 1, with 7 bases in between. CDR3 size: 14 residues. The CDR3 loop is CASGSTGNTGELFF. CDR3 bases: TGTGCTAGTGGTTCGACAGGGAACACCGGGGAGCTGTTTTTT.